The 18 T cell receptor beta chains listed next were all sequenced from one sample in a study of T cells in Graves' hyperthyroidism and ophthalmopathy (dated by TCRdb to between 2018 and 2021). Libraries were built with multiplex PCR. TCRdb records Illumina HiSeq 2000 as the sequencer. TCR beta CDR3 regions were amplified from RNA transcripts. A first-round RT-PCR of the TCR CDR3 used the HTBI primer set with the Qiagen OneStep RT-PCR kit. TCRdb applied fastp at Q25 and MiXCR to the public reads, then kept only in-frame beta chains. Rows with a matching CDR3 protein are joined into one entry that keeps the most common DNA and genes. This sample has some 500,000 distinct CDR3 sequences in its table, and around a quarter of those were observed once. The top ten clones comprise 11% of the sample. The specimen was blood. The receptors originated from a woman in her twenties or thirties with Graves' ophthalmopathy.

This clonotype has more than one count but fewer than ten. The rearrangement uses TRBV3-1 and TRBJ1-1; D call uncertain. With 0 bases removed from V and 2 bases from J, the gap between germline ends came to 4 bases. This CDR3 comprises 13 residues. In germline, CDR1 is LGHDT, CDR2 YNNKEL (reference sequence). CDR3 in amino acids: CASSQDFNTEAFF. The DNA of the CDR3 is TGTGCCAGCAGCCAAGATTTCAACACTGAAGCTTTCTTT.

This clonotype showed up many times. The CDR3 sequence is CSARSGSQETQYF. In DNA form, the CDR3 reads TGCAGTGCTAGGTCTGGTAGCCAAGAGACCCAGTACTTC. The chain employs TRBV20-1 and TRBJ2-5; no reliable D call. The V gene lost 3 bases and the J gene lost 1 base, with 9 bases spanning the gap. This CDR3 is built from 13 residues. Looked up from germline, CDR1 is DFQATT and CDR2 is SNEGSKA (reference sequence).

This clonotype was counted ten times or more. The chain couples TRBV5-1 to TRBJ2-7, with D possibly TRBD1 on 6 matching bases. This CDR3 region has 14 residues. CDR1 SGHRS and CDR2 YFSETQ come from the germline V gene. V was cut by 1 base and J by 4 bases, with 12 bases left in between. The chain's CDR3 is CASSLNRESYEQYF. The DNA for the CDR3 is TGCGCCAGCAGCTTGAACAGGGAGTCGTACGAGCAGTACTTC.

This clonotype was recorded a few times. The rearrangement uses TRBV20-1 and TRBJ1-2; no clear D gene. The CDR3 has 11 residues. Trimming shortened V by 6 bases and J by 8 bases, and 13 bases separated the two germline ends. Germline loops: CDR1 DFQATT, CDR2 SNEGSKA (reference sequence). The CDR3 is CSALALGGYTF. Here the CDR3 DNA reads TGCAGTGCCCTGGCCCTGGGCGGCTACACCTTC.

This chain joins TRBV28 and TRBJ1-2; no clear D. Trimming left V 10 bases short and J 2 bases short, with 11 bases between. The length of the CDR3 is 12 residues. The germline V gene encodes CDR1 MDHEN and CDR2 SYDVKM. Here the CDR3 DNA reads TGTGCCACCAACACGGCGAACTATGGCTACACCTTC. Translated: CATNTANYGYTF.

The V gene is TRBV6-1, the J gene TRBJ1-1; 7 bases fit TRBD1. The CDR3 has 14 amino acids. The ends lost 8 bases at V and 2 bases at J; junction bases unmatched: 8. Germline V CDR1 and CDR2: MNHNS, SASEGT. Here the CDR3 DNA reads TGTGCCAGCCCCCCGACAGGGCGAAACACTGAAGCTTTCTTT. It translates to CASPPTGRNTEAFF.

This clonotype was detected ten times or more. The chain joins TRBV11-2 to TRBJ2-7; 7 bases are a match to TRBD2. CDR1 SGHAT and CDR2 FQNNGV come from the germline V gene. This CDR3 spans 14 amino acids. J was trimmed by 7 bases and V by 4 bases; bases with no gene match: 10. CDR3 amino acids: CASSSGALGGEQYF. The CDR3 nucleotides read TGTGCCAGCAGCTCCGGGGCGTTGGGAGGGGAGCAGTACTTC. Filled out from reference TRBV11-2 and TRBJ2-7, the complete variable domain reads EAGVAQSPRYKIIEKRQSVAFWCNPISGHATLYWYQQILGQGPKLLIQFQNNGVVDDSQLPKDRFSAERLKGVDSTLKIQPAKLEDSAVYLCASSSGALGGEQYFGPGTRLTVT.

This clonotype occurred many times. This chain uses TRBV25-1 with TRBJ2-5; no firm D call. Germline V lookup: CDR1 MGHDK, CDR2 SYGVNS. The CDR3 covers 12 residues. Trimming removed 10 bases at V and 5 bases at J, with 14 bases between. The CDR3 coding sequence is TGTGCCACTAGAGACGGTTATGAGACCCAGTACTTC. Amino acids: CATRDGYETQYF.

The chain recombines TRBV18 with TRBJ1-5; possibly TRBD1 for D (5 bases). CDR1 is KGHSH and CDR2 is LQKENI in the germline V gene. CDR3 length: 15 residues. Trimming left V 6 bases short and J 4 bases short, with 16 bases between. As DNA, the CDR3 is TGTGCCAGCTCCCAAGAACAGGTGAGGAATCAGCCCCAGCATTTT. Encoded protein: CASSQEQVRNQPQHF.

The CDR3 loop reads CASSYSSTGQGYEQYF. The CDR3 DNA sequence: TGTGCCAGCAGTTACTCTTCGACCGGACAGGGCTACGAGCAGTACTTC. This chain joins TRBV6-5 and TRBJ2-7; TRBD1 matches 8 bases. V lost 0 bases to trimming and J lost 3 bases; unmatched junction nucleotides: 7. CDR3 length equals 16 residues. CDR1 MNHEY and CDR2 SVGAGI come from the germline V gene.

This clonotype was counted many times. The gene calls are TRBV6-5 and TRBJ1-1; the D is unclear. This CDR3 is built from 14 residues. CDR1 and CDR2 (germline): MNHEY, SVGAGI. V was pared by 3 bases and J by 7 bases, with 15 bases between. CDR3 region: CASSYIGPLNEAFF. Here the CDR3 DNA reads TGTGCCAGCAGTTATATCGGGCCGCTGAATGAAGCTTTCTTT.

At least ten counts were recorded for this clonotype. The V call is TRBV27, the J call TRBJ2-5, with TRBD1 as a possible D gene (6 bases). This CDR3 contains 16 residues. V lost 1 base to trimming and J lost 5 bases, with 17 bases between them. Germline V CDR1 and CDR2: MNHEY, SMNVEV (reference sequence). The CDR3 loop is CASSLLGRNRGETQYF. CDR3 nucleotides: TGTGCCAGCAGTTTATTGGGACGCAATAGGGGGGAGACCCAGTACTTC.

The CDR3 sequence: CASRRPSGSSYEQYF. In DNA, the CDR3 is TGTGCCAGCAGACGCCCTAGCGGATCCTCTTACGAGCAGTACTTC. The chain links TRBV28 to TRBJ2-7, with TRBD2 matching over 7 bases. Germline V gives CDR1 MDHEN, CDR2 SYDVKM. The CDR3 consists of 15 residues. The junction had 12 bases not matched to a gene; V was cut back by 6 bases and J by 4 bases.

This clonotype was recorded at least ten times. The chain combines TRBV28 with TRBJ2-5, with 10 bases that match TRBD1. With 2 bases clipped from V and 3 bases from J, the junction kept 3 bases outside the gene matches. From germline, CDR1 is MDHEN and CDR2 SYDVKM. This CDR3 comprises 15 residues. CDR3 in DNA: TGTGCCAGCAGTTTACCTGGGACAGGGGAAGAGACCCAGTACTTC. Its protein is CASSLPGTGEETQYF.

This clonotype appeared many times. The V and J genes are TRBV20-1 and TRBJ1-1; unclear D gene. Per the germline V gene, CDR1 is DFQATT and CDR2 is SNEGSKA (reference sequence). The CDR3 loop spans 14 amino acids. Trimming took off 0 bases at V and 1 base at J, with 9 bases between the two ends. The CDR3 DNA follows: TGCAGTGCTAGAGATCGGCGGCAGAACACTGAAGCTTTCTTT. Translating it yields CSARDRRQNTEAFF.

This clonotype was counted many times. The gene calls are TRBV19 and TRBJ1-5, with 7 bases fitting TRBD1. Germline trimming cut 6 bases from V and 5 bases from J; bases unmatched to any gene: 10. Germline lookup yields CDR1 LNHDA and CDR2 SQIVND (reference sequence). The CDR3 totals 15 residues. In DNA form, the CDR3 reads TGTGCCAGTAGGGACACAGGGGAGGGGTATCAGCCCCAGCATTTT. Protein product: CASRDTGEGYQPQHF.

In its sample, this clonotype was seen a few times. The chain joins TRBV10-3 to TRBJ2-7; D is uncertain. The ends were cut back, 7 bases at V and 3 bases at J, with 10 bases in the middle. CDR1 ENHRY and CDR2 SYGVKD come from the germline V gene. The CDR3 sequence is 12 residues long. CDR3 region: CAITEDGYEQYF. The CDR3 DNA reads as TGTGCCATCACCGAGGACGGCTACGAGCAGTACTTC.

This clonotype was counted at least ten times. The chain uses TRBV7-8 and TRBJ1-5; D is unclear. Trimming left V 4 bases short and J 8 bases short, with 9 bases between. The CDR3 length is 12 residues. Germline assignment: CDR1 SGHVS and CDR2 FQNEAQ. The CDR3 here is CASSWDVEPQHF. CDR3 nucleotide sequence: TGTGCCAGCAGCTGGGATGTAGAGCCCCAGCATTTT.